The rows below give T cell receptor beta chains drawn from one sample of a study of shared clonotypes between healthy human individuals. TCRdb's copy holds only in-frame clones and misses some; the assay was immunoSEQ multiplex PCR. The table has roughly 1,500,000 clones, approximately 98% seen once. Source material: naive CD4+ T cells sorted from blood. These receptors were taken from a man younger than 45 in good health. Each CDR3 is given with its conserved first and last residue. Each record gives: D gene, J gene, V gene, clone size, CDR3 protein, CDR3 DNA. D genes are given only for firm matches. Only part of the rows carry a size: once, few, many, or a class if the clone is expanded.

>.|TRBJ2-7|TRBV2|.
CASSSGRAYEQYF
TGTGCCAGCAGCTCGGGCCGAGCCTACGAGCAGTACTTC
>.|TRBJ2-3|TRBV2|.
CASSHTDTQYF
TGTGCCAGCAGTCACACAGATACGCAGTATTTT
>TRBD1|TRBJ2-7|TRBV5-1|once
CASREPGQYYEQYF
TGCGCCAGCAGGGAGCCGGGACAGTACTACGAGCAGTACTTC
>TRBD1|TRBJ2-7|TRBV10-3|.
CAISTTGQGSYEQYF
TGTGCCATCAGTACCACGGGACAGGGCTCCTACGAGCAGTACTTC
>TRBD2|TRBJ2-7|TRBV10-1|.
CASRQESSWGSGRAGPYEQYF
TGCGCCAGCCGTCAGGAGTCCTCATGGGGTAGCGGGAGGGCGGGGCCGTACGAGCAGTACTTC
>.|TRBJ2-1|TRBV10-3|.
CAISEYGGNEQFF
TGTGCCATCAGTGAGTATGGGGGAAATGAGCAGTTCTTC
>TRBD1|TRBJ1-2|TRBV18|.
CASSPPGQGNYGYTF
TGTGCCAGCTCACCCCCGGGACAGGGAAACTATGGCTACACCTTC
>.|TRBJ2-3|TRBV10-3|.
CAISELTASTDTQYF
TGTGCCATCAGTGAGTTGACAGCCTCTACAGATACGCAGTATTTT
>.|TRBJ2-7|TRBV7-6|.
CASSRTDYNYEQYF
TGTGCCAGCAGCCGTACGGACTATAATTACGAGCAGTACTTC
>.|TRBJ2-7|TRBV6-5|once
CASSPDKIYEQYF
TGTGCCAGCTCCCCGGACAAAATCTACGAGCAGTACTTC
>TRBD1|TRBJ1-2|TRBV7-9|once
CASSLAPGGRGYTF
TGTGCCAGCAGCTTAGCGCCAGGGGGCCGTGGCTACACCTTC
>TRBD2|TRBJ2-5|TRBV6-5|.
CASSSRLAGSIETQYF
TGTGCCAGCAGTTCAAGACTAGCGGGGTCCATTGAGACCCAGTACTTC
>.|TRBJ2-5|TRBV4-1|.
CASSHLPRGDGETQYF
TGCGCCAGCAGCCACCTACCGCGAGGCGATGGTGAGACCCAGTACTTC
>TRBD1|TRBJ2-7|TRBV18|.
CASSPLDRVVYEQYF
TGTGCCAGCTCACCTCTGGACAGGGTGGTCTACGAGCAGTACTTC
>TRBD2|TRBJ2-1|TRBV5-4|.
CASRRGLPSYNEQFF
TGTGCCAGCAGGAGGGGACTACCTTCCTACAATGAGCAGTTCTTC
>.|TRBJ1-2|TRBV7-2|.
CASSFGLTPVRGYTF
TGTGCCAGCAGCTTTGGTCTGACACCGGTCCGGGGCTACACCTTC
>TRBD2|TRBJ2-7|TRBV18|.
CASSRTSGSGNEQYF
TGTGCCAGCTCACGGACTAGCGGGAGTGGGAACGAGCAGTACTTC
>.|TRBJ2-1|TRBV5-1|.
CASSPYRQVSSYNEQFF
TGCGCCAGCAGCCCCTATAGACAGGTTAGCTCCTACAATGAGCAGTTCTTC
>.|TRBJ2-3|TRBV30|.
CAWSRGPLDGDTQYF
TGTGCCTGGAGTCGCGGCCCTTTGGATGGAGATACGCAGTATTTT
>.|TRBJ2-1|TRBV7-2|.
CASSLDRMVGVADEQFF
TGTGCCAGCAGCTTGGATCGTATGGTGGGTGTGGCGGATGAGCAGTTCTTC
>TRBD2|TRBJ2-2|TRBV7-2|.
CASRSLAGGDTGELFF
TGTGCCAGCAGGTCACTAGCGGGAGGGGACACCGGGGAGCTGTTTTTT
>TRBD1|TRBJ2-2|TRBV2|once
CASSTLTGEGELFF
TGTGCCAGCAGTACGCTTACAGGGGAAGGGGAGCTGTTTTTT
>.|TRBJ2-3|TRBV18|.
CASSLVRDLAGDTQYF
TGTGCCAGCTCACTGGTGCGGGACCTAGCAGGAGATACGCAGTATTTT
>.|TRBJ1-5|TRBV7-2|.
CASSLDNQPQHF
TGTGCCAGCAGCTTGGACAATCAGCCCCAGCATTTT
>.|TRBJ2-6|TRBV19|.
CASSTSSGANVLTF
TGTGCCAGTAGTACGTCGTCTGGGGCCAACGTCCTGACTTTC
>TRBD2|TRBJ2-3|TRBV5-1|.
CASSLLAGGPDLRTDTQYF
TGCGCCAGCAGCTTACTAGCGGGAGGGCCGGATTTGAGGACAGATACGCAGTATTTT
>.|TRBJ2-1|TRBV29-1|.
CRGDEGLVGEQFF
TGCAGGGGGGATGAGGGATTGGTTGGTGAGCAGTTCTTC
>TRBD2|TRBJ2-7|TRBV9|.
CASSVAITSGSHEQYF
TGTGCCAGCAGCGTAGCTATAACTAGCGGGAGCCACGAGCAGTACTTC
>.|TRBJ2-3|TRBV28|.
CASSFLEFTDTQYF
TGTGCCAGCAGTTTTTTGGAGTTTACAGATACGCAGTATTTT
>.|TRBJ1-1|TRBV27|.
CASSLYFQGLNTEAFF
TGTGCCAGCAGTTTATATTTTCAGGGTCTGAACACTGAAGCTTTCTTT
>TRBD1|TRBJ2-7|TRBV2|.
CASSEAFDRAPYEQYF
TGTGCCAGCAGTGAAGCTTTTGACAGGGCCCCCTACGAGCAGTACTTC
>.|TRBJ1-2|TRBV4-2|.
CASSQDYRSYGYTF
TGTGCCAGCAGCCAAGATTACCGATCCTATGGCTACACCTTC
>.|TRBJ1-3|TRBV5-1|.
CASSLSRSSGNTIYF
TGCGCCAGCAGCTTGTCCAGGAGCTCTGGAAACACCATATATTTT
>.|TRBJ2-5|TRBV7-2|.
CASSPGGSETQYF
TGTGCCAGCAGTCCAGGGGGGTCGGAGACCCAGTACTTC
>TRBD1|TRBJ1-2|TRBV5-1|.
CASSPRDSGYGYTF
TGCGCCAGCAGCCCCCGGGACAGCGGCTATGGCTACACCTTC
>.|TRBJ2-7|TRBV6-1|.
CASSEFGGSYEQYF
TGTGCCAGCAGTGAGTTTGGGGGGTCCTACGAGCAGTACTTC
>TRBD1|TRBJ1-5|TRBV18|.
CASSPTGVNQPQHF
TGTGCCAGCTCCCCGACAGGGGTTAATCAGCCCCAGCATTTT
>TRBD1|TRBJ1-2|TRBV4-1|once
CASRKQGAADGYTF
TGCGCCAGCCGGAAACAGGGGGCCGCGGATGGCTACACCTTC
>TRBD2|TRBJ2-1|TRBV14|.
CASSKGLAYEAEQFF
TGTGCCAGCAGCAAAGGACTAGCCTACGAAGCGGAGCAGTTCTTC
>.|TRBJ1-2|TRBV28|.
CASSGPGHNHYGYTF
TGTGCCAGCAGTGGACCGGGACACAACCATTATGGCTACACCTTC
>.|TRBJ2-5|TRBV7-3|.
CASSSGPQETQYF
TGTGCCAGCAGTTCCGGGCCTCAAGAGACCCAGTACTTC
>TRBD1|TRBJ2-7|TRBV14|.
CASSQEAGQGARQYF
TGTGCCAGCAGCCAAGAGGCCGGACAGGGGGCCAGGCAGTACTTC
>TRBD1|TRBJ2-2|TRBV19|.
CASRNGQAHGELFF
TGTGCCAGTAGAAACGGACAGGCTCACGGGGAGCTGTTTTTT
>TRBD2|TRBJ2-1|TRBV29-1|once
CSVPISGDNEQFF
TGCAGCGTTCCGATTAGCGGGGACAATGAGCAGTTCTTC
>.|TRBJ2-7|TRBV6-5|.
CASSSTGSYEQYF
TGTGCCAGCAGTTCCACAGGATCCTACGAGCAGTACTTC
>.|TRBJ2-6|TRBV5-1|.
CASISGANVLTF
TGCGCCAGCATAAGTGGGGCCAACGTCCTGACTTTC
>TRBD1|TRBJ2-4|TRBV11-3|once
CASSRDRGFVDIQYF
TGTGCCAGCAGCCGGGACAGGGGATTTGTGGACATTCAGTACTTC
>TRBD1|TRBJ2-1|TRBV5-4|.
CASSLKLGQGAWNEQFF
TGTGCCAGCAGCCTGAAATTGGGACAGGGGGCTTGGAATGAGCAGTTCTTC
>TRBD1|TRBJ1-2|TRBV7-9|.
CASSLWTGATNYGYTF
TGTGCCAGCAGCTTATGGACAGGAGCCACTAACTATGGCTACACCTTC
>.|TRBJ2-7|TRBV5-4|.
CASSRGVGRGQYF
TGTGCCAGCAGCCGGGGCGTGGGTAGAGGGCAGTACTTC
>.|TRBJ1-2|TRBV7-9|.
CASSLVPGPDYGYTF
TGTGCCAGCAGCTTAGTGCCGGGGCCGGACTATGGCTACACCTTC
>TRBD2|TRBJ2-1|TRBV4-1|.
CASSQEEGGRTYNEQFF
TGCGCCAGCAGCCAAGAGGAAGGCGGGAGGACCTACAATGAGCAGTTCTTC
>.|TRBJ2-3|TRBV27|.
CASSSTRDTQYF
TGTGCCAGCAGCAGCACGCGCGATACGCAGTATTTT